Below are 32 T cell receptor beta chains sequenced from a single sample in a study of control samples from healthy donors and cancer patients (dated by TCRdb to 2019 to 2021). Library preparation used the immunoSEQ multiplex PCR assay. What TCRdb holds here is the immuneACCESS table cut down to in-frame rearrangements. Part of the clones is not present; checked against another copy, under half of the missing clones reflect an unresolved V gene, and the others are unexplained. This sample has some 150,000 clones in its table, and 91% of those were observed once. More than 1.3% of the sample is in the top ten clones. The material sequenced was blood. The receptors were sampled from a woman in her twenties or thirties in good health.

This clone was observed a single time. This rearrangement joins TRBV6-5 to TRBJ2-7; 11 bases align to TRBD2. With 1 base clipped from V and 2 bases from J, the junction kept 4 bases outside the gene matches. The CDR3 is 16 amino acids. Germline V gene lookup returns CDR1 MNHEY and CDR2 SVGAGI. The CDR3 DNA sequence: TGTGCCAGCAGTTACTACGGGACTAGCGGAACCTACGAGCAGTACTTC. It encodes CASSYYGTSGTYEQYF.

This chain links TRBV7-9 with TRBJ1-6; 9 bases are a match to TRBD1. Per the germline V gene, CDR1 is SEHNR and CDR2 is FQNEAQ (reference sequence). V lost 11 bases, J lost 0 bases, and 5 bases stayed unmatched. CDR3 length: 15 amino acids. This CDR3 reads CAGDRGSSYNSPLHF. As DNA, the CDR3 is TGTGCCGGAGACAGGGGGAGCTCCTATAATTCACCCCTCCACTTT.

This clone was seen only once. This chain connects TRBV24-1 to TRBJ2-2, with D uncertain. CDR1 KGHDR and CDR2 SFDVKD come from the germline V gene. V lost 6 bases to trimming and J lost 3 bases, with 4 bases between them. The CDR3 sequence is 12 residues long. In nucleotides, the CDR3 is TGTGCCACCAGTCGGTACACCGGGGAGCTGTTTTTT. Translated: CATSRYTGELFF.

This chain connects TRBV10-3 to TRBJ2-5, with D maybe TRBD2 (6 bases). CDR3 size: 14 residues. Trimming took 5 bases from V and 3 from J, leaving 13 bases between them. CDR1 and CDR2 from the germline V gene are ENHRY and SYGVKD. CDR3 sequence reads: CAISPAGLKETQYF. CDR3 in DNA: TGTGCCATCAGTCCTGCGGGGCTCAAAGAGACCCAGTACTTC.

The genes are TRBV19 and TRBJ1-4; D is undetermined. V lost 2 bases and J lost 0, with 4 bases in between. The CDR3 loop spans 14 amino acids. The germline V gene encodes CDR1 LNHDA and CDR2 SQIVND (reference sequence). The CDR3 reads CASSIIATNEKLFF. The CDR3 DNA follows: TGTGCCAGTAGTATAATTGCAACTAATGAAAAACTGTTTTTT.

V usage is TRBV5-1 and J usage is TRBJ2-3; the D call may be TRBD1 or TRBD2 (6 bases each). This CDR3 is 14 amino acids long. V lost 1 base and J lost 4, with 10 bases in between. The germline CDR1 and CDR2 sequences are SGHRS and YFSETQ. This chain's CDR3 is CASSLWGAADTQYF. In DNA, the CDR3 is TGCGCCAGCAGCTTGTGGGGGGCGGCAGATACGCAGTATTTT.

This clone appeared a few times. V is TRBV6-1 and J is TRBJ1-2; TRBD1 might be the D (6 bases). V was pared by 2 bases and J by 4 bases, with 11 bases between. This CDR3 contains 14 residues. Germline CDR1 reads MNHNS; CDR2 reads SASEGT. CDR3 region: CASSESGQPYGYTF. DNA for the CDR3: TGTGCCAGCAGTGAAAGCGGACAGCCCTATGGCTACACCTTC.

The V and J genes are TRBV28 and TRBJ2-6; D remains unclear. CDR3 length: 14 amino acids. V was clipped by 2 bases and J by 0 bases, with 2 bases between them. Germline CDR1 is MDHEN and CDR2 is SYDVKM. CDR3 nucleotides: TGTGCCAGCAGTTTAAACTCTGGGGCCAACGTCCTGACTTTC. Its translation: CASSLNSGANVLTF.

This clone was detected a few times. This same CDR3 is encoded by further DNA sequences in the sample. This chain connects TRBV28 to TRBJ2-7; no firm D call. Looked up from germline, CDR1 is MDHEN and CDR2 is SYDVKM. The germline V and J ends were trimmed by 3 bases and 4 bases, with 4 bases remaining between them. The CDR3 covers 11 residues. This CDR3 is CASSLRYEQYF. DNA for the CDR3: TGTGCCAGCAGTTTGCGGTACGAGCAGTACTTC.

The V call is TRBV7-6, the J call TRBJ2-1, with 7 bases matching TRBD2. CDR3 length equals 15 residues. Trimming removed 1 base from V and 0 bases from J; junction bases left unmatched: 0. From germline, CDR1 is SGHVS and CDR2 FNYEAQ. DNA for the CDR3: TGTGCCAGCAGCTTAGGGACTAGCTCCTACAATGAGCAGTTCTTC. This gives the protein CASSLGTSSYNEQFF.

This rearrangement joins TRBV27 to TRBJ1-6; D may be TRBD1 (6 bases). The CDR3 spans 14 residues. The V end was cut by 3 bases, the J end by 7 bases, with 10 bases between. CDR1 MNHEY and CDR2 SMNVEV come from the germline V gene (reference sequence). CDR3 sequence reads: CASSLARGNSPLHF. Written as DNA, the CDR3 is TGTGCCAGCAGTTTGGCCAGGGGAAATTCACCCCTCCACTTT.

The rearrangement joins TRBV11-3 to TRBJ1-6, with D uncertain. V dropped 0 bases and J dropped 0 bases, with 9 bases sitting between them. In germline, CDR1 is SGHNT, CDR2 YENEEA. The CDR3 spans 17 residues. CDR3: CASSLDRWGSYNSPLHF. The CDR3 coding sequence is TGTGCCAGCAGCTTAGATCGGTGGGGCTCCTATAATTCACCCCTCCACTTT.

The genes are TRBV2 and TRBJ2-4; tentatively, D is TRBD2 (7 bases). Germline-derived CDR1 and CDR2 are SNHLY and FYNNEI. V was shortened by 6 bases and J by 0 bases, with 15 bases between the two germline ends. This CDR3 has 16 amino acids. CDR3 coding DNA: TGTGCCAGCAGGAGGGGGACTAATCTAGCCAAAAACATTCAGTACTTC. Amino acid sequence: CASRRGTNLAKNIQYF.

J is TRBJ2-7 and V is TRBV28, with 7 bases lining up with TRBD1. Germline lookup yields CDR1 MDHEN and CDR2 SYDVKM. The V segment lost 6 bases and the J segment 0 bases; nucleotides outside the gene matches: 5. This CDR3 is 14 amino acids long. CDR3 DNA: TGTGCCAGCAGCCGACAGGGCCCCTCCTACGAGCAGTACTTC. This codes for CASSRQGPSYEQYF.

The chain combines TRBV28 with TRBJ2-7, with 9 bases lining up with TRBD2. The trim removed 5 bases at V and 5 bases at J, leaving 10 bases unmatched. CDR3 length: 15 residues. Germline loops: CDR1 MDHEN, CDR2 SYDVKM. The CDR3 DNA reads as TGTGCCAGCAGTCTAACCACTAGCGGGCTTAACGAGCAGTACTTC. Translation: CASSLTTSGLNEQYF.

The rearrangement uses TRBV5-6 and TRBJ1-6; no clear D. CDR1 and CDR2 (germline): SGHDT, YYEEEE. The CDR3 loop spans 14 amino acids. V lost 4 bases, J lost 7 bases, and 12 bases lay in between. The CDR3 spells CASSLRGQNSPLHF. The CDR3 nucleotides are TGTGCCAGCAGCCTCCGGGGTCAGAATTCACCCCTCCACTTT. Full variable domain (outside the CDR3, taken from reference TRBV5-6 and TRBJ1-6): DAGVTQSPTHLIKTRGQQVTLRCSPKSGHDTVSWYQQALGQGPQFIFQYYEEEERQRGNFPDRFSGHQFPNYSSELNVNALLLGDSALYLCASSLRGQNSPLHFGNGTRLTVT.

This chain uses TRBV5-1 with TRBJ2-2, with 8 nucleotides matching TRBD1. The germline V gene has CDR1 SGHRS and CDR2 YFSETQ. V shed 0 bases and J 1 base; nucleotides not matched to a gene: 8. This CDR3 is 18 amino acids long. CDR3 nucleotide sequence: TGCGCCAGCAGCTTGGCGCTTGCCGGGACAGGGAACACCGGGGAGCTGTTTTTT. It translates to CASSLALAGTGNTGELFF.

CDR3 bases: TGTGCCAGCAGCGGGACATTCGAGCAGTACTTC. Translated: CASSGTFEQYF. The chain employs TRBV7-9 and TRBJ2-7; tentative D call: TRBD1 (6 bases). The V and J ends lost 5 bases and 6 bases respectively, with 8 bases between them. The V gene's germline CDR1 is SEHNR and CDR2 FQNEAQ (reference sequence). This CDR3 spans 11 amino acids.

The CDR3 reads CASSGAGGGTDTQYF. CDR3 DNA sequence: TGTGCCAGCAGTGGGGCGGGAGGAGGCACAGATACGCAGTATTTT. The V and J genes are TRBV6-4 and TRBJ2-3; 8 bases match TRBD2. The V and J ends lost 4 bases and 1 base, in that order; junction bases with no gene match: 4. Looked up from germline, CDR1 is MRHNA and CDR2 is SNTAGT. The CDR3 is 15 residues long.

The rearrangement uses TRBV5-6 and TRBJ1-6; 9 nucleotides align to TRBD1. The junction had 3 bases not matched to a gene; V was cut back by 4 bases and J by 1 base. Looked up from germline, CDR1 is SGHDT and CDR2 is YYEEEE. CDR3 length: 16 amino acids. This chain's CDR3 is CASSTGGWSYNSPLHF. The CDR3 DNA follows: TGTGCCAGCAGCACAGGGGGCTGGTCCTATAATTCACCCCTCCACTTT. The variable domain in full, with the rest retrieved from reference TRBV5-6 and TRBJ1-6, is DAGVTQSPTHLIKTRGQQVTLRCSPKSGHDTVSWYQQALGQGPQFIFQYYEEEERQRGNFPDRFSGHQFPNYSSELNVNALLLGDSALYLCASSTGGWSYNSPLHFGNGTRLTVT.

The chain recombines TRBV20-1 with TRBJ2-1; D is perhaps TRBD2 (5 bases). Looked up from germline, CDR1 is DFQATT and CDR2 is SNEGSKA (reference sequence). V shed 5 bases and J shed 3 bases, with 5 bases lying between them. CDR3 length equals 11 residues. The CDR3 DNA reads TGCAGTGCTGGGAGCTACAATGAGCAGTTCTTC. This codes for CSAGSYNEQFF.

Details on this clone: In the same sample, other DNA sequences code for this CDR3. This rearrangement joins TRBV18 to TRBJ1-5; D call uncertain. The germline CDR1 and CDR2 sequences are KGHSH and LQKENI. The CDR3 consists of 13 residues. The ends were cut back, 3 bases at V and 0 bases at J, with 3 bases in the middle. The CDR3 DNA reads TGTGCCAGCTCACCGGATAGCAATCAGCCCCAGCATTTT. Translated, it gives CASSPDSNQPQHF.

The chain carries TRBV30 and TRBJ2-3; TRBD2 matches at 16 bases. Germline CDR1 is GTSNPN and CDR2 is SVGIG (reference sequence). This CDR3 has 20 residues. The ends lost 0 bases at V and 1 base at J; junction bases unmatched: 10. The CDR3 reads CAWSVWIGTSGREGTDTQYF. The CDR3 coding sequence is TGTGCCTGGAGTGTTTGGATCGGGACTAGCGGGAGGGAGGGCACAGATACGCAGTATTTT.

This clone came up once. CDR3 loop: CASGWFGGYTF. The CDR3 region has the DNA TGTGCTAGTGGTTGGTTTGGTGGCTACACCTTC. This chain joins TRBV12-5 and TRBJ1-2; D is unresolved. V shed 4 bases and J shed 7 bases, with 7 bases lying between them. CDR1 and CDR2 (germline): LGHNT, FRNRAP. The CDR3 runs to 11 residues.

This chain connects TRBV3-1 (or the pseudogene TRBV3-2) to TRBJ2-4, with D possibly matching TRBD1 (5 bases). With 0 bases removed from V and 5 bases from J, the gap between germline ends came to 20 bases. Germline V gene data show CDR1 as LGHDT and CDR2 as YNNKEL (reference sequence). This CDR3 contains 18 residues. Here the CDR3 reads CASSQDRFGQRSQNIQYF. CDR3 DNA sequence: TGTGCCAGCAGCCAAGATCGGTTTGGACAACGGTCCCAAAACATTCAGTACTTC.

The chain links TRBV7-8 to TRBJ2-2; 7 nucleotides align to TRBD1. This CDR3 region has 15 residues. J was trimmed by 4 bases and V by 5 bases; bases with no gene match: 7. Germline CDR1 and CDR2: SGHVS and FQNEAQ. The CDR3 DNA reads as TGTGCCAGCAGCCATCGACAGGGATCCACCGGGGAGCTGTTTTTT. Amino acids: CASSHRQGSTGELFF. The whole variable domain, remainder taken from reference TRBV7-8 and TRBJ2-2, is GAGVSQSPRYKVAKRGQDVALRCDPISGHVSLFWYQQALGQGPEFLTYFQNEAQLDKSGLPSDRFFAERPEGSVSTLKIQRTQQEDSAVYLCASSHRQGSTGELFFGEGSRLTVL.

The genes are TRBV7-2 and TRBJ2-1, with TRBD2 identical over 15 bases. Germline V gene data show CDR1 as SGHTA and CDR2 as FQGNSA. Losses at the gene ends were 3 bases for V and 7 bases for J; bases not matched to a gene: 4. The CDR3 has 16 residues. The CDR3, as DNA: TGTGCCAGCAGCTTCTACGGACTAGCGGGAGGGAATGAGCAGTTCTTC. This codes for CASSFYGLAGGNEQFF.

With respect to this clone: Other DNA sequences in the same sample also yield this CDR3. V and J are TRBV28 and TRBJ1-5; D is ambiguous. The germline V gene encodes CDR1 MDHEN and CDR2 SYDVKM. Between the trimmed V and J ends, which lost 1 base and 1 base, there was a span of 2 bases. The CDR3 consists of 13 residues. The CDR3 bases are TGTGCCAGCAGTTTATACAGCAATCAGCCCCAGCATTTT. Translating gives CASSLYSNQPQHF.

CDR3 in DNA: TGTGCCACCAGTGATCTTGAGGATACGCAGTATTTT. Its translation is CATSDLEDTQYF. J is TRBJ2-3 and V is TRBV24-1, with D hard to call. Germline lookup yields CDR1 KGHDR and CDR2 SFDVKD. The CDR3 contains 12 residues. The V end lost 3 bases, the J end lost 6 bases, and 6 bases lay between the germline ends.

The chain employs TRBV19 and TRBJ2-7, with TRBD1 identical over 9 bases. The germline V gene has CDR1 LNHDA and CDR2 SQIVND (reference sequence). This CDR3 contains 14 residues. J was trimmed by 4 bases and V by 7 bases; bases with no gene match: 8. The CDR3 loop is CASTLTGQGYEQYF. The DNA of the CDR3 is TGTGCCAGTACCCTCACGGGACAGGGATACGAGCAGTACTTC.

This clone was counted a few times. The gene calls are TRBV5-1 and TRBJ1-2; 8 bases line up with TRBD1. Per germline, CDR1 SGHRS and CDR2 YFSETQ. V trimming: 4 bases; J trimming: 3 bases; junction bases outside the gene matches: 5. The CDR3 spans 14 residues. CDR3 DNA sequence: TGCGCCAGCAGCCCACAGGGGGGAGACTATGGCTACACCTTC. As protein: CASSPQGGDYGYTF.

As regards this clone: This sample includes further DNA sequences coding for the same CDR3. The J gene is TRBJ2-3, the V gene TRBV7-2, with 12 bases aligning to TRBD2. Germline CDR1 is SGHTA and CDR2 is FQGNSA. V lost 2 bases, J lost 2 bases, and 2 bases stayed unmatched. The CDR3 length is 16 residues. Here the CDR3 reads CASSLRLAGATDTQYF. CDR3 DNA sequence: TGTGCCAGCAGCTTACGACTAGCGGGAGCCACAGATACGCAGTATTTT. The whole variable domain, remainder taken from reference TRBV7-2 and TRBJ2-3, is GAGVSQSPSNKVTEKGKDVELRCDPISGHTALYWYRQSLGQGLEFLIYFQGNSAPDKSGLPSDRFSAERTGGSVSTLTIQRTQQEDSAVYLCASSLRLAGATDTQYFGPGTRLTVL.